This T cell receptor beta chain was recovered during a study of human T cells and chemical hapten exposure. General study results and limits: Significantly more large CDR3 similarity clusters arose among expanded TCRs than among controls.

At least ten counts were recorded for this clonotype. The target antigen is unknown. CDR1 is LGHNT and CDR2 is FRNRAP in the germline V gene. Deletions cut 2 bases from V and 2 bases from J, with 6 bases between. The CDR3 is 13 amino acids. As for time point: pre-sensitization, week 0. The treatment here: therapeutic diphenylcyclopropenone sensitization with weekly scalp DPC. Blood draws preceded each patch test application. One entry per CDR3 protein results from TCRdb running MiXCR on the RACE reads. The data show fewer than 60,000 distinct CDR3 sequences, 10% to 12% seen once. V usage is TRBV12-5 and J usage is TRBJ1-1; D gene ambiguous. The sample in question was whole blood, obtained in connection with sensitization to the hapten diphenylcyclopropenone (DPC). The clonotype originates from a woman aged 40 to 50 with alopecia areata. Some clones in this sample may be carry-over from other donors' samples. The CDR3 loop is CASGLTFNTEAFF. CDR3 coding DNA: TGTGCTAGTGGTTTGACATTTAACACTGAAGCTTTCTTT.